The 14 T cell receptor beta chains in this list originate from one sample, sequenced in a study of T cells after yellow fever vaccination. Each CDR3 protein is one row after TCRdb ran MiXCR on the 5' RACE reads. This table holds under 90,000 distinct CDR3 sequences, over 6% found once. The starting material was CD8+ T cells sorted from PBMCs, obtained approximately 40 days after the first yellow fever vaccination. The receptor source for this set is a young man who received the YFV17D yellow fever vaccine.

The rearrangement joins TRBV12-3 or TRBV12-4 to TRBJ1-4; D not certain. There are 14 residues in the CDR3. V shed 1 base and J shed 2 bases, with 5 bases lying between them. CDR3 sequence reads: CASSLGVTNEKLFF. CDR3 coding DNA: TGTGCCAGCAGTTTAGGTGTGACTAATGAAAAACTGTTTTTT.

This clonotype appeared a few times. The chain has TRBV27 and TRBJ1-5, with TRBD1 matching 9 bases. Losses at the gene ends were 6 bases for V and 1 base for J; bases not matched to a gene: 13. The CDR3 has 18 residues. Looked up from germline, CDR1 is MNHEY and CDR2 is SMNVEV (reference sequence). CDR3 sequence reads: CASRQRQGGALSNQPQHF. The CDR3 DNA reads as TGTGCCAGCAGACAGAGACAGGGGGGGGCTCTGAGCAATCAGCCCCAGCATTTT.

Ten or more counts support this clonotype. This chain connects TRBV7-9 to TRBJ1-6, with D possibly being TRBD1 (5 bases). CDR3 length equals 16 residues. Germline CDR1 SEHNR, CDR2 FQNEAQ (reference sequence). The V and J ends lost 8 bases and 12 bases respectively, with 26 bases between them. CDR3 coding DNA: TGTGCCAGCCCCCAGCTCGGGACTGTGGGACTTAAACCCCTCCACTTT. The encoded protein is CASPQLGTVGLKPLHF.

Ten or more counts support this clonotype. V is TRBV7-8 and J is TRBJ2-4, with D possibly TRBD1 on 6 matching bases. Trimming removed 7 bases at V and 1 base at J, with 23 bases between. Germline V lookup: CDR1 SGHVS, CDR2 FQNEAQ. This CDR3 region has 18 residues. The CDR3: CASTSTRPNREAKNIQYF. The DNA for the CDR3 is TGTGCCAGCACCTCGACCCGGCCAAACAGGGAGGCCAAAAACATTCAGTACTTC.

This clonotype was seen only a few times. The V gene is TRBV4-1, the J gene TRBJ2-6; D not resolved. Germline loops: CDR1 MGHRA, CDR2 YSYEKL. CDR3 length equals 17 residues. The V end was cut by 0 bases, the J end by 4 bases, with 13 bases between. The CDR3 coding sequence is TGCGCCAGCAGCCAAGAGATAGGTGGGTCGGGGGCCAACGTCCTGACTTTC. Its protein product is CASSQEIGGSGANVLTF.

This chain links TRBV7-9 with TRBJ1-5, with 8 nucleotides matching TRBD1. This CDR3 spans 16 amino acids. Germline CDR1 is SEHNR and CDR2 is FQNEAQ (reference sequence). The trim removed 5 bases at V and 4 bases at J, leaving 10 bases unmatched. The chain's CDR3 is CASSTDGTGYNQPQHF. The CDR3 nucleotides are TGTGCCAGCAGCACCGACGGGACAGGCTATAATCAGCCCCAGCATTTT.

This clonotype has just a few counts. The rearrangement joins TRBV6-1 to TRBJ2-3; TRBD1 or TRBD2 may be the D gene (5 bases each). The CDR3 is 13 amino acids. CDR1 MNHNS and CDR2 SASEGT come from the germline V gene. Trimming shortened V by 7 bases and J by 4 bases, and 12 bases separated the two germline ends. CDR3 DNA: TGTGCCAGCACGGGGCAGCCCCCAGATACGCAGTATTTT. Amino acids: CASTGQPPDTQYF.

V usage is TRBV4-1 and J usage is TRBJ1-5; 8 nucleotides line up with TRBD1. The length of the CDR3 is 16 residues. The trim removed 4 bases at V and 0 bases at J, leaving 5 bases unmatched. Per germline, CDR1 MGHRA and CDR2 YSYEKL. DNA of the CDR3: TGCGCCAGCAGCCGCAAACAGGGGGTTAGCAATCAGCCCCAGCATTTT. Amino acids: CASSRKQGVSNQPQHF.

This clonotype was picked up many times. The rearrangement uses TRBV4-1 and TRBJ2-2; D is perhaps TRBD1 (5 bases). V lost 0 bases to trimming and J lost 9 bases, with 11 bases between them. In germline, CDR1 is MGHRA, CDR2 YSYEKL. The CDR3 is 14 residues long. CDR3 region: CASSQDGAHRELFF. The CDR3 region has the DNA TGCGCCAGCAGCCAAGATGGGGCTCACCGGGAGCTGTTTTTT.

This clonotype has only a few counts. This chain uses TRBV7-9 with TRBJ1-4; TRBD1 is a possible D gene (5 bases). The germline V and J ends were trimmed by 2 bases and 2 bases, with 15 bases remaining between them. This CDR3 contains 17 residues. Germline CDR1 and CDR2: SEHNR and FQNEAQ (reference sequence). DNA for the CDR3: TGTGCCAGCAGCTTATTCCCGCGGGGGAGGACTAATGAAAAACTGTTTTTT. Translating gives CASSLFPRGRTNEKLFF.

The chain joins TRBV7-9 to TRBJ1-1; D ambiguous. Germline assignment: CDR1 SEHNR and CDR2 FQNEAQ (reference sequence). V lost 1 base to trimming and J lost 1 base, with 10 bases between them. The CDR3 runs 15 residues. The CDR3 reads CASSLVPSENTEAFF. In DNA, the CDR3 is TGTGCCAGCAGCTTAGTTCCATCGGAGAACACTGAAGCTTTCTTT.

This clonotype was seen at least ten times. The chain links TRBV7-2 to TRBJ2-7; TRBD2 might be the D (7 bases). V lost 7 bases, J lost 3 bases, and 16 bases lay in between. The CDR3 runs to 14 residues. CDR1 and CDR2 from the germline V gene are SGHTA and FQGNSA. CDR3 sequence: CASTVPGGRYEQYF. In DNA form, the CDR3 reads TGTGCCAGCACCGTGCCGGGGGGCCGCTACGAGCAGTACTTC.

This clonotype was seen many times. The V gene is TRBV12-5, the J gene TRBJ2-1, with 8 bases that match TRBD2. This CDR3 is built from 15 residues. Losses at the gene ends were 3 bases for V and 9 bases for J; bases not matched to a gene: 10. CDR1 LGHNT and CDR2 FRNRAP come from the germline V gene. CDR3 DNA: TGTGCTAGTGGTTTCTTGGCGGGGGGTCGAGGTGAGCAGTTCTTC. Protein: CASGFLAGGRGEQFF.

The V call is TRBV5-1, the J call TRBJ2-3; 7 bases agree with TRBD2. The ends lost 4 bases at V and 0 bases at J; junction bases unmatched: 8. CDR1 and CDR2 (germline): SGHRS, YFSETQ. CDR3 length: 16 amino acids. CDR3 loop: CASSDSSGWSTDTQYF. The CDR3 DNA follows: TGCGCCAGCAGCGACTCTAGCGGATGGAGCACAGATACGCAGTATTTT. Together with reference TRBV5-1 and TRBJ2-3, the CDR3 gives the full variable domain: KAGVTQTPRYLIKTRGQQVTLSCSPISGHRSVSWYQQTPGQGLQFLFEYFSETQRNKGNFPGRFSGRQFSNSRSEMNVSTLELGDSALYLCASSDSSGWSTDTQYFGPGTRLTVL.